The next 31 T cell receptor beta chains were all read from a single sample in a study of technical replicates of blood from a handful of donors. The protocol was immunoSEQ multiplex PCR, while the TCRdb copy is restricted to in-frame clones and leaves out a portion. The sample has around 73,000 clones; 90% to 95% are singletons. Material for sequencing was PBMCs. The receptor source for this set is a human donor in good health. Some clones in this sample may be carry-over from other donors' samples.

J is TRBJ2-7 and V is TRBV4-1, with 7 bases that match TRBD1. V lost 0 bases, J lost 4 bases, and 12 bases stayed unmatched. Germline CDR1 is MGHRA and CDR2 is YSYEKL. The CDR3 runs 17 residues. The CDR3 loop reads CASSQDQDDRVGYEQYF. DNA of the CDR3: TGCGCCAGCAGCCAAGATCAGGATGACAGGGTGGGTTACGAGCAGTACTTC.

The V gene is TRBV4-3, the J gene TRBJ2-7, with D perhaps matching TRBD1 (5 bases). The CDR3 totals 16 residues. Germline CDR1 LGHNA, CDR2 YSLEER. Trimming pared 0 bases from V and 2 bases from J, leaving 14 bases between. As DNA, the CDR3 is TGCGCCAGCAGCCAAGATACAGGATTCACGACCTACGAGCAGTACTTC. It codes for CASSQDTGFTTYEQYF.

V and J are TRBV7-2 and TRBJ1-1; tentative D call: TRBD1 (5 bases). CDR3 length equals 14 residues. Trimming stripped 7 bases from V and 4 bases from J, with 16 bases between. In germline, CDR1 is SGHTA, CDR2 FQGNSA. The CDR3 DNA sequence: TGTGCCAGCACCGCGGAAAGGGGTCGCACTGAAGCTTTCTTT. Its protein product is CASTAERGRTEAFF.

Here the CDR3 reads CASSQDVGGEQFF. The CDR3 DNA sequence: TGTGCCAGCAGCCAAGATGTCGGAGGGGAGCAGTTCTTC. The chain has TRBV7-7 and TRBJ2-1, with D possibly being TRBD2 (6 bases). From germline, CDR1 is SSHAT and CDR2 FNYEAQ (reference sequence). This CDR3 has 13 amino acids. V lost 5 bases to trimming and J lost 10 bases, with 15 bases between them.

The chain carries TRBV2 and TRBJ2-1; TRBD2 might be the D (6 bases). Germline V gives CDR1 SNHLY, CDR2 FYNNEI. Trimming left V 3 bases short and J 0 bases short, with 9 bases between. The CDR3 contains 15 residues. The CDR3 region has the DNA TGTGCCAGCAGTGAGACTAGGAGCTCCTACAATGAGCAGTTCTTC. It yields the protein CASSETRSSYNEQFF.

This chain connects TRBV5-1 to TRBJ2-7; TRBD2 agrees at 8 bases. The V segment lost 3 bases and the J segment 3 bases; nucleotides outside the gene matches: 5. Germline V gene lookup returns CDR1 SGHRS and CDR2 YFSETQ. The length of the CDR3 is 14 residues. The CDR3 DNA is TGCGCCAGCAGCTGGAGCGGGAGCGGCTACGAGCAGTACTTC. Translated: CASSWSGSGYEQYF.

This chain joins TRBV7-6 and TRBJ2-3; D gene unclear. The germline V gene has CDR1 SGHVS and CDR2 FNYEAQ. CDR3 length: 16 amino acids. V gave up 1 base and J gave up 3 bases, with 14 bases separating them. CDR3 amino acids: CASSLGDGSRTDTQYF. For the CDR3, the DNA is TGTGCCAGCAGCTTAGGCGATGGGTCGAGGACAGATACGCAGTATTTT.

The count of this clone is one. The chain joins TRBV27 to TRBJ1-1, with D possibly being TRBD1 (5 bases). This CDR3 spans 13 amino acids. Trimming removed 6 bases from V and 3 bases from J, with 11 bases in between. Germline V gives CDR1 MNHEY, CDR2 SMNVEV (reference sequence). The CDR3: CASSPRVDTEAFF. The CDR3 DNA reads as TGTGCCAGCAGCCCCAGGGTCGACACTGAAGCTTTCTTT.

The V gene is TRBV5-6, the J gene TRBJ2-5; maybe TRBD2 (6 bases). The CDR3 is 15 amino acids. From germline, CDR1 is SGHDT and CDR2 YYEEEE. V was shortened by 4 bases and J by 1 base, with 14 bases between the two germline ends. The CDR3 sequence is CASSAYFGSQETQYF. DNA of the CDR3: TGTGCCAGCAGCGCGTACTTCGGGAGCCAAGAGACCCAGTACTTC.

Of note for this clone: A read error is likely, as this CDR3 ends without the conserved phenylalanine or tryptophan. Because the CDR3's place on the DNA is in doubt, the DNA is left out and the CDR3 is given as listed by TCRdb. The J gene is TRBJ2-2, the V gene TRBV21-1; no DNA check was done on the table's D call, TRBD2. TRBV21-1 is noted as a pseudogene. The CDR3 is 8 residues long, ends included. CDR3 sequence reads: CASSKGGV.

J is TRBJ1-6 and V is TRBV7-8, with TRBD1 matching over 7 bases. The length of the CDR3 is 15 residues. J gave up 9 bases and V 4 bases, and 9 bases lay outside the gene matches. In germline, CDR1 is SGHVS, CDR2 FQNEAQ. CDR3 sequence reads: CASSYTGTVGSPLHF. The CDR3 DNA reads TGTGCCAGCAGCTACACCGGGACAGTGGGTTCACCCCTCCACTTT.

The chain is built from TRBV4-1 and TRBJ2-5, with 11 bases identical to TRBD2. The CDR3 is made up of 18 amino acids. V dropped 3 bases and J dropped 2; count of bases not matched to a gene: 11. Germline CDR1 MGHRA, CDR2 YSYEKL. The chain's CDR3 is CASSQGRLAGSRQETQYF. The CDR3 region has the DNA TGCGCCAGCAGCCAGGGAAGACTAGCGGGAAGTCGGCAAGAGACCCAGTACTTC.

The chain links TRBV5-6 to TRBJ1-2, with D tentatively TRBD1 (5 bases). There are 16 residues in the CDR3. The V and J ends lost 2 bases and 1 base respectively, with 15 bases between them. Germline V gives CDR1 SGHDT, CDR2 YYEEEE. CDR3: CASSFGGLRFNYGYTF. CDR3 sequence (DNA): TGTGCCAGCAGCTTTGGGGGGTTAAGGTTTAACTATGGCTACACCTTC. The variable domain in full, completed from reference TRBV5-6 and TRBJ1-2, reads DAGVTQSPTHLIKTRGQQVTLRCSPKSGHDTVSWYQQALGQGPQFIFQYYEEEERQRGNFPDRFSGHQFPNYSSELNVNALLLGDSALYLCASSFGGLRFNYGYTFGSGTRLTVV.

The rearrangement uses TRBV12-5 and TRBJ2-3; a possible D gene is TRBD2 (7 bases). Germline V lookup: CDR1 LGHNT, CDR2 FRNRAP. The CDR3 sequence is 16 residues long. The V end lost 8 bases, the J end lost 4 bases, and 22 bases lay between the germline ends. The CDR3 spells CASQSGAGAFPDTQYF. CDR3 nucleotides: TGTGCTAGTCAATCGGGGGCGGGAGCTTTCCCAGATACGCAGTATTTT.

The V and J genes are TRBV7-2 and TRBJ2-7, with 9 bases lining up with TRBD2. The CDR3 runs to 14 residues. The germline V gene encodes CDR1 SGHTA and CDR2 FQGNSA. With V trimmed by 5 bases and J by 5 bases, 7 bases remained unmatched. This CDR3 is CASSVGTSLDEQYF. The CDR3 DNA follows: TGTGCCAGCAGCGTAGGGACTAGCTTGGACGAGCAGTACTTC.

The genes are TRBV7-7 and TRBJ2-2, with TRBD2 matching over 11 bases. This CDR3 is 15 amino acids long. The V segment lost 6 bases and the J segment 3 bases; nucleotides outside the gene matches: 3. Germline V gene sequence: CDR1 SSHAT, CDR2 FNYEAQ (reference sequence). As DNA, the CDR3 is TGTGCCAGCAGAATAGCGGGGGGGTACACCGGGGAGCTGTTTTTT. The encoded protein is CASRIAGGYTGELFF.

DNA of the CDR3: TGTGCCAGCAGCTTAAATTCTGGGCCGATGAACACTGAAGCTTTCTTT. This sequence encodes CASSLNSGPMNTEAFF. The V and J genes are TRBV7-3 and TRBJ1-1; unclear D gene. Germline CDR1 is SGHTA and CDR2 is FQGTGA. V was trimmed by 1 base and J by 0 bases, leaving 12 bases between them. CDR3 size: 16 residues.

This chain connects TRBV7-8 to TRBJ2-1; D might be TRBD1 (5 bases). Germline CDR1 is SGHVS and CDR2 is FQNEAQ. The CDR3 sequence is 13 residues long. V lost 5 bases, J lost 6 bases, and 11 bases lay in between. The CDR3 reads CASSAWGSNEQFF. CDR3 coding DNA: TGTGCCAGCAGCGCATGGGGCAGCAATGAGCAGTTCTTC.

The genes are TRBV18 and TRBJ2-4, with D perhaps TRBD1 (6 bases). The V and J ends lost 3 bases and 8 bases respectively, with 14 bases between them. Germline values: CDR1 KGHSH, CDR2 LQKENI. The CDR3 is made up of 14 amino acids. The CDR3 loop is CASSPSVQGDIQYF. The CDR3, as DNA: TGTGCCAGCTCACCGAGTGTACAGGGAGACATTCAGTACTTC.

V gene TRBV18 combines with J gene TRBJ2-1; 9 bases are a match to TRBD2. From germline, CDR1 is KGHSH and CDR2 LQKENI. V shed 4 bases, J shed 3 bases, and the junction held 4 bases outside the gene matches. The CDR3 length is 15 residues. The CDR3 region is CASSRGGGDYNEQFF. The CDR3 region has the DNA TGTGCCAGCTCACGGGGCGGGGGGGACTACAATGAGCAGTTCTTC.

The rearrangement links TRBV9 to TRBJ1-2; the match to TRBD1 covers 9 bases. V shed 5 bases and J 4 bases; nucleotides not matched to a gene: 6. From germline, CDR1 is SGDLS and CDR2 YYNGEE. The CDR3 is 14 amino acids. The CDR3 reads CASSQQGAGYGYTF. The CDR3 region has the DNA TGTGCCAGCAGTCAACAGGGGGCAGGCTATGGCTACACCTTC.

This chain connects TRBV4-1 to TRBJ1-4; D perhaps matches TRBD1 (5 bases). Germline V gene data show CDR1 as MGHRA and CDR2 as YSYEKL. The V gene lost 3 bases and the J gene lost 0 bases, with 11 bases spanning the gap. The CDR3 runs 16 residues. DNA for the CDR3: TGCGCCAGCAGCCATCCGAGACAGACAACTAATGAAAAACTGTTTTTT. It encodes CASSHPRQTTNEKLFF.

V gene TRBV2 combines with J gene TRBJ1-5; D unresolved. The CDR3 runs 13 residues. Per germline, CDR1 SNHLY and CDR2 FYNNEI. Trimming removed 3 bases at V and 8 bases at J, with 11 bases between. CDR3 region: CASSEAGIEPQHF. CDR3 DNA: TGTGCCAGCAGTGAGGCGGGTATCGAGCCCCAGCATTTT. Supplemented by reference TRBV2 and TRBJ1-5, the full variable domain reads EPEVTQTPSHQVTQMGQEVILRCVPISNHLYFYWYRQILGQKVEFLVSFYNNEISEKSEIFDDQFSVERPDGSNFTLKIRSTKLEDSAMYFCASSEAGIEPQHFGDGTRLSIL.

The chain has TRBV29-1 and TRBJ2-5, with D unresolved. Looked up from germline, CDR1 is SQVTM and CDR2 is ANQGSEA. The CDR3 contains 10 residues. Trimming cost V 7 bases and J 5 bases, with 8 bases left between them. CDR3 in amino acids: CSALRETQYF. In nucleotides, the CDR3 is TGCAGCGCCCTCCGGGAGACCCAGTACTTC.

The chain has TRBV5-1 and TRBJ2-7; 13 bases map to TRBD2. CDR3 length: 16 residues. Germline V gene lookup returns CDR1 SGHRS and CDR2 YFSETQ. The ends lost 4 bases at V and 3 bases at J; junction bases unmatched: 7. In nucleotides, the CDR3 is TGCGCCAGCAGCGCCGGACTAGCGGGGGACCTCTACGAGCAGTACTTC. Its translation: CASSAGLAGDLYEQYF.

The chain links TRBV25-1 to TRBJ1-5; TRBD1 might be the D (5 bases). V was cut by 2 bases and J by 4 bases, with 12 bases left in between. Germline V gives CDR1 MGHDK, CDR2 SYGVNS. This CDR3 is built from 15 residues. The chain's CDR3 is CASSEAGVGNQPQHF. In DNA, the CDR3 is TGTGCCAGCAGTGAAGCGGGGGTTGGGAATCAGCCCCAGCATTTT.

This clone was found a few times. The V call is TRBV6-1, the J call TRBJ2-5; 7 positions match TRBD1. Trimming cost V 8 bases and J 4 bases; bases outside gene matches: 13. The CDR3 consists of 15 residues. Germline values: CDR1 MNHNS, CDR2 SASEGT. CDR3 in DNA: TGTGCCAGCGCCTCTGGCGACGAGGGGGCAGAGACCCAGTACTTC. It is translated as CASASGDEGAETQYF.

The V gene is TRBV18, the J gene TRBJ2-1; no firm D call. V was trimmed by 0 bases and J by 3 bases, leaving 15 bases between them. The CDR3 length is 17 residues. Germline CDR1 and CDR2: KGHSH and LQKENI. CDR3 sequence reads: CASSPPVLTPRYNEQFF. DNA of the CDR3: TGTGCCAGCTCACCACCTGTGCTAACTCCTCGCTACAATGAGCAGTTCTTC.

The rearrangement links TRBV29-1 to TRBJ2-7; 7 bases are a match to TRBD1. The CDR3 contains 14 residues. V dropped 6 bases and J dropped 0; count of bases not matched to a gene: 8. Per germline, CDR1 SQVTM and CDR2 ANQGSEA. CDR3 sequence reads: CSVQTDRASYEQYF. CDR3 sequence (DNA): TGCAGCGTCCAAACAGACAGGGCCTCCTACGAGCAGTACTTC.

This chain uses TRBV7-9 with TRBJ1-1; D call uncertain. The CDR3 runs to 13 residues. Germline V gene sequence: CDR1 SEHNR, CDR2 FQNEAQ (reference sequence). V dropped 5 bases and J dropped 3 bases, with 10 bases sitting between them. CDR3 in amino acids: CASSDQTDTEAFF. CDR3 DNA: TGTGCCAGCAGCGATCAGACTGACACTGAAGCTTTCTTT.

The CDR3 nucleotides are TGTGCCAGCAGCCCCCTTCAGAGACTAGCGGGAGCGTACGGCAAAAACATTCAGTACTTC. Encoded protein: CASSPLQRLAGAYGKNIQYF. V gene TRBV4-2 combines with J gene TRBJ2-4; 12 nucleotides line up with TRBD2. Germline V gene lookup returns CDR1 LGHNA and CDR2 YNFKEQ. Trimming at V came to 4 bases and at J to 3 bases, leaving 16 bases not matched to a gene. The CDR3 runs 20 residues.